This T cell receptor (beta chain) emerged from a study of CD8+CD57+ T cells in acquired aplastic anemia. General study points: Common to patients and controls were approximately 30 CD8+ CDR3 sequences.

TCR beta VDJ combinations and CDR3 sequences were profiled from genomic DNA. In TCRdb, the reads were re-called with MiXCR into one record per CDR3 protein. Altogether 190,000 or so distinct CDR3 sequences are present, roughly 57% being singletons, with the ten largest covering approximately 32%. As regards this clonotype: What it recognizes is unknown.

V lost 5 bases and J 5 bases, leaving 14 bases between the germline ends. CDR1 is DFQATT and CDR2 is SNEGSKA in the germline V gene (reference sequence). This CDR3 comprises 13 residues. Input material: sorted CD4+, CD8+, or CD8+CD57+ T cells (not recorded which) from PBMCs. The rearrangement uses TRBV20-1 and TRBJ2-3, with D possibly matching TRBD2 (6 bases). This TCR derives from a human donor in good health. The CDR3 protein is CSAWRENGDTQYF. The CDR3 coding sequence is TGCAGTGCTTGGAGGGAAAATGGAGATACGCAGTATTTT.